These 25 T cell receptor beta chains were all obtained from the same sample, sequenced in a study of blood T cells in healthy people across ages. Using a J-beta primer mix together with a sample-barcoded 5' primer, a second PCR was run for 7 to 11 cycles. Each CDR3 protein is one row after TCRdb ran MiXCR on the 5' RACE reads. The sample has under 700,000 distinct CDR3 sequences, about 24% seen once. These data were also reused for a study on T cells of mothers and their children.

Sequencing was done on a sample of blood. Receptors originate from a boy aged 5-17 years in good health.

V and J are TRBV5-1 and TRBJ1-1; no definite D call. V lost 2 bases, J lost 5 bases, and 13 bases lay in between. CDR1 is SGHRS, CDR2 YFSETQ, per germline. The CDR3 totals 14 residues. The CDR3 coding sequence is TGCGCCAGCAGCTTTTCTACTTTCGAAACTGAAGCTTTCTTT. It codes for CASSFSTFETEAFF.

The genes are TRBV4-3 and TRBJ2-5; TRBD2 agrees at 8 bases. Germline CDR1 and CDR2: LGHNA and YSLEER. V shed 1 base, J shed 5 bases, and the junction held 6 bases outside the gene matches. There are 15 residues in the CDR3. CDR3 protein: CASSQGTSKTETQYF. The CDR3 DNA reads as TGCGCCAGCAGCCAAGGGACTAGCAAGACGGAGACCCAGTACTTC.

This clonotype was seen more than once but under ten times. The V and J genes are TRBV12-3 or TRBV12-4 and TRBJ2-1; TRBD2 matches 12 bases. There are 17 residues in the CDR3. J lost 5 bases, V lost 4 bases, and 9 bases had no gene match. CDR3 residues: CASSSRRLAGAHNEQFF. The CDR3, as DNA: TGTGCCAGCAGTTCCCGTAGACTAGCGGGGGCCCACAATGAGCAGTTCTTC.

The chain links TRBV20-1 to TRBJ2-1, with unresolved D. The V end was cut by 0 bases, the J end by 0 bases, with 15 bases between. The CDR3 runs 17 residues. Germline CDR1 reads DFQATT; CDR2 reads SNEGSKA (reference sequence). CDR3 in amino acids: CSARDLAIESSYNEQFF. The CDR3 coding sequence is TGCAGTGCTAGAGATTTGGCGATAGAGAGCTCCTACAATGAGCAGTTCTTC.

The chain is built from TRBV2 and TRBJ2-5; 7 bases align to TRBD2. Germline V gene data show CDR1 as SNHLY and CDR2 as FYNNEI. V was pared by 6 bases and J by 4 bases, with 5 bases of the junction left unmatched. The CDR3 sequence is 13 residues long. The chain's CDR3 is CASRGTSAETQYF. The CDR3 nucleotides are TGTGCCAGCAGAGGAACTAGCGCAGAGACCCAGTACTTC.

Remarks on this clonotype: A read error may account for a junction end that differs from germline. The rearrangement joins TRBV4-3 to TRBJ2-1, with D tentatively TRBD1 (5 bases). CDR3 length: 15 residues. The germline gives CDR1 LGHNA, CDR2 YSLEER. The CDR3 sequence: CASGQGSFSYNEQFF. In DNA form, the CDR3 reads TGCGCCAGCGGCCAGGGCAGTTTCTCCTACAATGAGCAGTTCTTC.

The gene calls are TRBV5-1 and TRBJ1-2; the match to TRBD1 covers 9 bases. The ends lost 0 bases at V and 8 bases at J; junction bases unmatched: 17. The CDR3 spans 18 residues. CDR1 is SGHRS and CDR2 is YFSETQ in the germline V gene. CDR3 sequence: CASSLGTGGLEVLRGYTF. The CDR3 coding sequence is TGCGCCAGCAGCTTGGGTACAGGGGGCTTGGAAGTTCTACGAGGCTACACCTTC. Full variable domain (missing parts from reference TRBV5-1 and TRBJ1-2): KAGVTQTPRYLIKTRGQQVTLSCSPISGHRSVSWYQQTPGQGLQFLFEYFSETQRNKGNFPGRFSGRQFSNSRSEMNVSTLELGDSALYLCASSLGTGGLEVLRGYTFGSGTRLTVV.

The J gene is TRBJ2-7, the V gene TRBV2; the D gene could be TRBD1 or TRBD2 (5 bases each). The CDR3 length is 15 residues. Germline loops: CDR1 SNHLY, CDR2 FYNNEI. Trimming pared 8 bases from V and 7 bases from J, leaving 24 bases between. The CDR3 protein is CASGVRGVRPMEQYF. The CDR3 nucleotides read TGTGCCAGCGGGGTCCGGGGCGTTCGGCCTATGGAGCAGTACTTC.

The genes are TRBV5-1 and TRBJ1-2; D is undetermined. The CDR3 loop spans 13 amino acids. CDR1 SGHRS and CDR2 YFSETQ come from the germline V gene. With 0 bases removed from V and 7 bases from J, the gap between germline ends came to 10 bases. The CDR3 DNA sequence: TGCGCCAGCAGCTTGGGTCCGGGAGCTGGCTACACCTTC. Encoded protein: CASSLGPGAGYTF.

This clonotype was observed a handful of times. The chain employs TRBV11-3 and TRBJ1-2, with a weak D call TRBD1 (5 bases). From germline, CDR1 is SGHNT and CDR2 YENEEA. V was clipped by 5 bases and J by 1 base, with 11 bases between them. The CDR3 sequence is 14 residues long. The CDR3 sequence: CASSGGTVNYGYTF. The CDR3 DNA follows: TGTGCCAGCAGCGGAGGGACGGTTAACTATGGCTACACCTTC.

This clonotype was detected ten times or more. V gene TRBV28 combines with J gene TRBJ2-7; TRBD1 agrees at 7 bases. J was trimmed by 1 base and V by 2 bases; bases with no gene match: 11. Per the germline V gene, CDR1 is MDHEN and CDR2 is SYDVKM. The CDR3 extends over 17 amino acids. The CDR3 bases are TGTGCCAGCAGTTTAAGAGGTGGTGGACAGGAGTCCTACGAGCAGTACTTC. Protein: CASSLRGGGQESYEQYF.

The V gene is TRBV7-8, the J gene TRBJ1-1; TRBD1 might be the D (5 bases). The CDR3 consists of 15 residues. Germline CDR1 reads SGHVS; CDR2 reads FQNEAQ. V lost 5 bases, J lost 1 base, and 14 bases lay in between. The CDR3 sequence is CASSPRRGTNTEAFF. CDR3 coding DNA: TGTGCCAGCAGCCCGAGGAGGGGCACGAACACTGAAGCTTTCTTT.

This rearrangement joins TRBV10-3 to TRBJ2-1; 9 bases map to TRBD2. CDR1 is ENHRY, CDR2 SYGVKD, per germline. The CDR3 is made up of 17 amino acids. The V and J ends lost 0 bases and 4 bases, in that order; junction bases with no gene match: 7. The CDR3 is CAISESAVAGVYNEQFF. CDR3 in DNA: TGTGCCATCAGTGAGTCGGCAGTAGCGGGGGTTTACAATGAGCAGTTCTTC.

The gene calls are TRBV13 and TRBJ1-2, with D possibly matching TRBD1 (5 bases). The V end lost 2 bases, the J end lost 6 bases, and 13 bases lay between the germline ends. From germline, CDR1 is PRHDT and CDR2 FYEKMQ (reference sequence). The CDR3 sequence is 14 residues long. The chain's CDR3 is CASSLKPRVHGYTF. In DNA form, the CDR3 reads TGTGCCAGCAGCTTAAAGCCCAGGGTCCATGGCTACACCTTC. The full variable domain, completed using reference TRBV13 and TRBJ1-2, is AAGVIQSPRHLIKEKRETATLKCYPIPRHDTVYWYQQGPGQDPQFLISFYEKMQSDKGSIPDRFSAQQFSDYHSELNMSSLELGDSALYFCASSLKPRVHGYTFGSGTRLTVV.

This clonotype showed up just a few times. The CDR3 reads CSARTSLNRVVNYGYTF. Here the CDR3 DNA reads TGCAGTGCTAGAACTTCCCTGAACAGGGTCGTTAACTATGGCTACACCTTC. The chain recombines TRBV20-1 with TRBJ1-2, with a possible D match to TRBD1 (6 bases). Per the germline V gene, CDR1 is DFQATT and CDR2 is SNEGSKA (reference sequence). CDR3 length: 17 amino acids. Trimming cost V 2 bases and J 1 base, with 20 bases left between them.

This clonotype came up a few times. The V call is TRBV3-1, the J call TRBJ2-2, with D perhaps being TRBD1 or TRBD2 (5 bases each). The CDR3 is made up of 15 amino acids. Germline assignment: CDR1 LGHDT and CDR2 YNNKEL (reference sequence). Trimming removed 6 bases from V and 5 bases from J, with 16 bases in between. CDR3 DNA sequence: TGTGCCAGCAGTCACCGGGACGCCTGGACCGGGGAGCTGTTTTTT. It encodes CASSHRDAWTGELFF.

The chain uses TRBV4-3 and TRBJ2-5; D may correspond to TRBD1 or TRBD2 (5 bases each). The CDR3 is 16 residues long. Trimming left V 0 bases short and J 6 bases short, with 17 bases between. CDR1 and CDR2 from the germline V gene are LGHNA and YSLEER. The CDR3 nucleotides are TGCGCCAGCAGCCAAGAGGGGACCCCCCAAACTAAGACCCAGTACTTC. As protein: CASSQEGTPQTKTQYF.

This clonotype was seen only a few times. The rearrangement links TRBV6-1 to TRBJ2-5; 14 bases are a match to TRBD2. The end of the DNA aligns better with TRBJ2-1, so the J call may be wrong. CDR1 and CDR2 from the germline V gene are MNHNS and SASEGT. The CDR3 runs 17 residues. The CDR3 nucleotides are TGTGCCAGCAGCTTCGGACTAGCGGGGGGTGCGAGCTATGAGCAGTTCTTC. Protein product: CASSFGLAGGASYEQFF.

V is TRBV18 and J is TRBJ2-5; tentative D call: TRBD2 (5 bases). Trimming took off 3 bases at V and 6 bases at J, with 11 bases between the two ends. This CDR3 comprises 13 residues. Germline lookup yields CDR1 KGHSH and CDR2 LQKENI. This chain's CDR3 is CASSPDGKKTQYF. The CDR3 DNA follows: TGTGCCAGCTCACCTGACGGGAAAAAGACCCAGTACTTC.

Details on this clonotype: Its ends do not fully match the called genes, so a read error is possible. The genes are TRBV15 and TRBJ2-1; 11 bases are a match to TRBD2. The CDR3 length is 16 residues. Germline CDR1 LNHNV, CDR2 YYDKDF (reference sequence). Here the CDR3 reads CATSRGLAEGYSEQFF. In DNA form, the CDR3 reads TGTGCCACCAGCAGGGGACTAGCGGAGGGGTACAGTGAGCAGTTCTTC.

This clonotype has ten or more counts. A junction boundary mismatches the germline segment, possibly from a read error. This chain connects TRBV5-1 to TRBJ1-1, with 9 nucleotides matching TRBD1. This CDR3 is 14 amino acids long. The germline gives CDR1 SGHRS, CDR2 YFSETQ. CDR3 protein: CASSLGQGRTEAFF. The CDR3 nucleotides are TGTGCCAGCAGCTTAGGACAGGGGAGGACTGAAGCTTTCTTT.

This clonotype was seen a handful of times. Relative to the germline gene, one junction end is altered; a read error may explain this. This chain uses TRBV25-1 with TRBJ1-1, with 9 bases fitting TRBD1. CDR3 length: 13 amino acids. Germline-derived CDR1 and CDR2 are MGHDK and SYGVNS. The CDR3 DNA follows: TGCGCCAGCAATGAGCCGGGACAGGGTGAAGCTTTCTTT. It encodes CASNEPGQGEAFF.

Written as DNA, the CDR3 is TGTGCCAGCACCCAGAACGGGGCAGGATCCTACAATGAGCAGTTCTTC. Translation: CASTQNGAGSYNEQFF. The chain uses TRBV6-1 and TRBJ2-1; D is perhaps TRBD1 or TRBD2 (5 bases each). This CDR3 has 16 residues. V gave up 7 bases and J gave up 1 base, with 17 bases separating them. CDR1 is MNHNS and CDR2 is SASEGT in the germline V gene.

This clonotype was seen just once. In DNA form, the CDR3 reads TGTGCCAGCAGTCCCCAGACGTTGTACTATGGCTACACCTTC. Translated, it gives CASSPQTLYYGYTF. The V call is TRBV12-3 or TRBV12-4, the J call TRBJ1-2; D is ambiguous. V lost 5 bases, J lost 3 bases, and 13 bases lay in between. CDR3 length: 14 residues.

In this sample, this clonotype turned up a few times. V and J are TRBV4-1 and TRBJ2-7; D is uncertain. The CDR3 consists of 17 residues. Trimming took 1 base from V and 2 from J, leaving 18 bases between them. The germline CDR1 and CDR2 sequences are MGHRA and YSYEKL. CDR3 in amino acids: CASSQGLQKGNPYEQYF. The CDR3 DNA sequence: TGCGCCAGCAGCCAAGGATTGCAGAAGGGTAACCCCTACGAGCAGTACTTC.